What follows describes a single T cell receptor (beta chain). In the study's own analysis: Amplification of reference gene primers was used by the study to estimate nucleated cell counts. Profiled with immunoSEQ multiplex PCR; TCRdb holds only in-frame clones, not every one. V, J and clone size were drawn from that table, and D and trimming were deduced from the DNA. The sample yields around 170,000 clones, around four fifths seen once. This specimen belongs to a study of blood T cell repertoires in COVID-19. Turning to the study itself: Spain, Italy and the United States supplied samples that represented acute and convalescent COVID-19. T cells, B-cell-depleted T cells, or PBMCs provided the cDNA or gDNA that served as material.

The CDR3 sequence is 15 residues long. Germline loops: CDR1 MDHEN, CDR2 SYDVKM. The trim removed 3 bases at V and 4 bases at J, leaving 7 bases unmatched. The rearrangement links TRBV28 to TRBJ1-1, with 8 bases that match TRBD1. This TCR derives from a woman aged 40 to 50 with acute or convalescent COVID-19. Sequences were obtained from peripheral blood. The CDR3 loop is CASSFPGGRGTEAFF. The CDR3 DNA reads as TGTGCCAGCAGTTTCCCAGGGGGCCGGGGCACTGAAGCTTTCTTT.